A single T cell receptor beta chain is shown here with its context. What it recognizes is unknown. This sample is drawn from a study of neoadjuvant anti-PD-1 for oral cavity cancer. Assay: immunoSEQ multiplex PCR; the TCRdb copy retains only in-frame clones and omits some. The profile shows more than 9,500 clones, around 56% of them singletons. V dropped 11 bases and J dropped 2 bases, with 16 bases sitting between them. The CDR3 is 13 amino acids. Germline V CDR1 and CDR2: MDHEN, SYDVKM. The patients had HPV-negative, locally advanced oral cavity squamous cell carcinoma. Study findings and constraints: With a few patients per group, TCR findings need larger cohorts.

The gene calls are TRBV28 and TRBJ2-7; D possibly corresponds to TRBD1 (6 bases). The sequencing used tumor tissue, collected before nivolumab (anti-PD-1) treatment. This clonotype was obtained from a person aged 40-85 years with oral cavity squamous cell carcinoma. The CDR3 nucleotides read TGTGCCGCAAGGGATGGACAGACCTACGAGCAGTACTTC. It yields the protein CAARDGQTYEQYF.